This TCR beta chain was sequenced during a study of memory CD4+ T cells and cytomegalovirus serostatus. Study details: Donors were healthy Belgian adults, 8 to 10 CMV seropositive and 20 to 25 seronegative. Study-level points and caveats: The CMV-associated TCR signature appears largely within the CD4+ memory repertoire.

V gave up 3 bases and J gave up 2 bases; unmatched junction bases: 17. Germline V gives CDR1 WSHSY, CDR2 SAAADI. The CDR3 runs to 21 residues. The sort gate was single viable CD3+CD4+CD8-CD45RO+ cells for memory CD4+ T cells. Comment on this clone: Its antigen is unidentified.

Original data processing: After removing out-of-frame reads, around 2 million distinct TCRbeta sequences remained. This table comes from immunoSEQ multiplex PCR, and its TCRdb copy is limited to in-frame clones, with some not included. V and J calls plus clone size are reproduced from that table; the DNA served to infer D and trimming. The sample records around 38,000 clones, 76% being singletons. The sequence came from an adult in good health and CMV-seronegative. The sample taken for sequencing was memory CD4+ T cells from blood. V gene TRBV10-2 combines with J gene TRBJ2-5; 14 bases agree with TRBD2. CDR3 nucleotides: TGCGCCAGCAGTGATTGGTCTGGCCGACTAGCGGGAGGGGGGTTTCAAGAGACCCAGTACTTC. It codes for CASSDWSGRLAGGGFQETQYF.